This T cell receptor beta chain was identified in a study of shared clonotypes between healthy human individuals. Overall study results and limits: Sampling was confined to blood; repertoires within tissues likely differ.

CDR3 length: 15 residues. Looked up from germline, CDR1 is SGHAT and CDR2 is FQNNGV. V lost 5 bases, J lost 2 bases, and 13 bases lay in between. A remark on this clone: Its matching antigen is unknown.

Evenly divided among several immunoSEQ plates was the genomic DNA of each subset. Assay used: immunoSEQ multiplex PCR; TCRdb lists only in-frame clones, some missing. The sample yields about 2 million clones, roughly 95% seen once. Within Nashville, Tennessee resided all donors, each a Caucasian adult. The sample was naive CD4+ T cells sorted from blood. Sample subset: CD45RA+ positively selected. This receptor was identified in a man between 18 and 29 years old in good health. The V and J genes are TRBV11-2 and TRBJ1-5, with D perhaps TRBD1 (6 bases). The CDR3 nucleotides read TGTGCCAGCAGCGAGGCAGGGGTTGGCAATCAGCCCCAGCATTTT. It translates to CASSEAGVGNQPQHF.